This T cell receptor (beta chain) emerged from a study of neurological immune-mediated disorders. On the study more broadly: Secondary progressive disease was present in 3, and relapsing-remitting disease in around 31, of the approximately 35 multiple sclerosis patients.

Study results and limitations: HTLV-1-associated myelopathy ranked highest for TCR clonal expansion and multiple sclerosis lowest, beneath healthy controls.

This clonotype was picked up many times. What it binds is unknown. Germline assignment: CDR1 MNHEY and CDR2 SVGEGT. Trimming left V 6 bases short and J 5 bases short, with 20 bases between. This CDR3 spans 16 amino acids. As for the cDNA, it was generated by 5'RACE with 10-nucleotide random UMIs. Per sequencing run, 15-18 subjects together gave over 190 million TCR-beta sequences. Using its own MiXCR run on the 5' RACE reads, TCRdb lists one record per CDR3 protein. Altogether about 50,000 distinct CDR3 sequences are present, approximately 5.8% being singletons, with the ten largest covering over 1.2%.

The TCR was taken from a woman aged 18-30 years with multiple sclerosis. Sequenced: CD4+ T cells from blood. The V and J genes are TRBV6-2 or TRBV6-3 and TRBJ2-1; D possibly corresponds to TRBD2 (5 bases). CDR3 sequence reads: CASSWSSRVRNNEQFF. CDR3 coding DNA: TGTGCCAGCAGCTGGTCTAGCCGGGTCCGGAACAATGAGCAGTTCTTC.